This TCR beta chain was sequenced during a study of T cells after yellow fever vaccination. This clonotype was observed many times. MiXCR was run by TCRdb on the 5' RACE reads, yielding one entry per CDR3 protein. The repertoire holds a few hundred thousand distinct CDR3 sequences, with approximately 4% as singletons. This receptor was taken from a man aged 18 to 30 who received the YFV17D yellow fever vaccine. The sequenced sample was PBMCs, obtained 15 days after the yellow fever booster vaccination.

CDR3 in amino acids: CASSVAGATNSPLHF. DNA of the CDR3: TGTGCCAGCAGCGTAGCAGGGGCAACTAATTCACCCCTCCACTTT. The chain has TRBV9 and TRBJ1-6, with a weak D call TRBD1 (6 bases). Per the germline V gene, CDR1 is SGDLS and CDR2 is YYNGEE. The CDR3 covers 15 residues. Trimming took off 0 bases at V and 6 bases at J, with 10 bases between the two ends.